Shown below are 26 T cell receptor beta chains from a single sample sequenced in a study of cytomegalovirus exposure and HLA in healthy donors. Primers for the PCR totalled 60 Vbeta and 13 Jbeta. Sequenced by immunoSEQ multiplex PCR; TCRdb stores in-frame clones only, minus some. The data contain fewer than 95,000 clones, approximately 57% of them singletons. Sequenced: PBMCs. The receptors derive from a woman aged 30 to 39 in good health and CMV-seronegative.

Only one count was recorded for this clone. The V call is TRBV18, the J call TRBJ2-7; 9 nucleotides agree with TRBD2. Germline lookup yields CDR1 KGHSH and CDR2 LQKENI. Losses at the gene ends were 1 base for V and 9 bases for J; bases not matched to a gene: 4. The CDR3 extends over 13 amino acids. CDR3 nucleotide sequence: TGTGCCAGCTCACCACTCCAGCGGGAGGTGCAGTACTTC. Translated: CASSPLQREVQYF. The variable domain in full, with the rest retrieved from reference TRBV18 and TRBJ2-7, is NAGVMQNPRHLVRRRGQEARLRCSPMKGHSHVYWYRQLPEEGLKFMVYLQKENIIDESGMPKERFSAEFPKEGPSILRIQQVVRGDSAAYFCASSPLQREVQYFGPGTRLTVT.

CDR3 sequence: CASSLGGGQPQHF. The CDR3 DNA reads as TGTGCCAGCAGCTTGGGCGGGGGTCAGCCCCAGCATTTT. The rearrangement links TRBV5-8 to TRBJ1-5, with D possibly matching TRBD1 (5 bases). CDR3 size: 13 residues. V was shortened by 0 bases and J by 6 bases, with 7 bases between the two germline ends. The V gene's germline CDR1 is SGHTS and CDR2 YDEGEE.

This clone was detected only a few times. The chain joins TRBV7-3 to TRBJ2-2; 8 positions agree with TRBD2. This CDR3 region has 16 residues. The V gene's germline CDR1 is SGHTA and CDR2 FQGTGA. V gave up 5 bases and J gave up 0 bases; unmatched junction bases: 5. CDR3: CASSPRGGTNTGELFF. The CDR3 bases are TGTGCCAGCAGCCCCCGGGGGGGGACGAACACCGGGGAGCTGTTTTTT. Full variable domain (outside the CDR3, taken from reference TRBV7-3 and TRBJ2-2): GAGVSQTPSNKVTEKGKYVELRCDPISGHTALYWYRQSLGQGPEFLIYFQGTGAADDSGLPNDRFFAVRPEGSVSTLKIQRTERGDSAVYLCASSPRGGTNTGELFFGEGSRLTVL.

The CDR3, as DNA: TGTGCTAGTGGTTTGTCAACTTCGCGGACTAGCGGGAGTCGTACGCAGTATTTT. It codes for CASGLSTSRTSGSRTQYF. This sequence joins TRBV12-5 and TRBJ2-3; 13 nucleotides line up with TRBD2. V lost 2 bases to trimming and J lost 8 bases; unmatched junction nucleotides: 13. The CDR3 is 18 residues long. Germline lookup yields CDR1 LGHNT and CDR2 FRNRAP.

This clone was recorded only once. The chain uses TRBV27 and TRBJ1-1; no firm D call. CDR1 MNHEY and CDR2 SMNVEV come from the germline V gene (reference sequence). This CDR3 is 14 amino acids long. V lost 1 base and J 6 bases, leaving 12 bases between the germline ends. The CDR3 sequence: CASSLLLPGAEAFF. CDR3 bases: TGTGCCAGCAGTTTATTGCTGCCCGGGGCTGAAGCTTTCTTT.

This rearrangement joins TRBV6-6 to TRBJ2-5, with D perhaps TRBD2 (6 bases). Trimming pared 2 bases from V and 5 bases from J, leaving 12 bases between. The germline CDR1 and CDR2 sequences are MNHNY and SVGAGI (reference sequence). The CDR3 spans 14 residues. Here the CDR3 DNA reads TGTGCCAGCAGTTACCAGGTCAGCGGGGAGACCCAGTACTTC. Amino acid sequence: CASSYQVSGETQYF.

V and J are TRBV5-1 and TRBJ1-1, with no clear D. Germline CDR1 is SGHRS and CDR2 is YFSETQ. The V end lost 1 base, the J end lost 1 base, and 8 bases lay between the germline ends. The CDR3 extends over 14 amino acids. The CDR3: CASSLRVPNTEAFF. CDR3 in DNA: TGCGCCAGCAGCTTGCGGGTTCCGAACACTGAAGCTTTCTTT.

There are a few counts of this clone. The rearrangement joins TRBV5-4 to TRBJ2-7, with D maybe TRBD2 (7 bases). This CDR3 is 16 amino acids long. The V end lost 2 bases, the J end lost 1 base, and 16 bases lay between the germline ends. The germline gives CDR1 SGHNT, CDR2 YYREEE (reference sequence). The CDR3 spells CASSLWGGGGSYEQYF. DNA of the CDR3: TGTGCCAGCAGCTTATGGGGGGGAGGGGGGTCCTACGAGCAGTACTTC.

By frequency in the sample, this clone is medium-sized. The chain links TRBV5-1 to TRBJ1-4; tentative D call: TRBD1 (6 bases). Trimming cost V 0 bases and J 8 bases, with 14 bases left between them. The CDR3 sequence is 15 residues long. Germline-derived CDR1 and CDR2 are SGHRS and YFSETQ. Written as DNA, the CDR3 is TGCGCCAGCAGCTTGGCCGCGACAGGTCACGAAAAACTGTTTTTT. This gives the protein CASSLAATGHEKLFF.

The J gene is TRBJ1-6, the V gene TRBV6-1; D is uncertain. The CDR3 contains 15 residues. Trimming left V 7 bases short and J 0 bases short, with 10 bases between. Germline lookup yields CDR1 MNHNS and CDR2 SASEGT. The CDR3 DNA reads as TGTGCCAGCATCCCCCGGGACTCCTATAATTCACCCCTCCACTTT. This translates into CASIPRDSYNSPLHF.

J is TRBJ1-2 and V is TRBV10-3, with D perhaps matching TRBD1 (5 bases). The length of the CDR3 is 15 residues. Trimming left V 7 bases short and J 7 bases short, with 22 bases between. Germline V CDR1 and CDR2: ENHRY, SYGVKD. The CDR3 region has the DNA TGTGCCATCAAAATGGGCAGCATGGGGGAGGGTGGCTACACCTTC. Amino acids: CAIKMGSMGEGGYTF.

This chain joins TRBV4-2 and TRBJ2-1; 7 bases map to TRBD2. The CDR3 spans 15 residues. Looked up from germline, CDR1 is LGHNA and CDR2 is YNFKEQ. V lost 3 bases, J lost 3 bases, and 5 bases stayed unmatched. DNA for the CDR3: TGTGCCAGCAGCCAGGAGCGGGGTTTCTACAATGAGCAGTTCTTC. As protein: CASSQERGFYNEQFF.

V is TRBV5-1 and J is TRBJ2-1; a weak D match, TRBD1 (6 bases). V lost 3 bases and J lost 7, with 14 bases in between. The germline gives CDR1 SGHRS, CDR2 YFSETQ. The CDR3 is made up of 14 amino acids. The CDR3 loop reads CASSYLTGTNEQFF. CDR3 in DNA: TGCGCCAGCAGCTACCTCACCGGGACAAATGAGCAGTTCTTC.

This clone showed up just once. The rearrangement uses TRBV5-4 and TRBJ1-4; 8 bases are shared with TRBD1. After removal of 4 bases from V and 3 bases from J, the junction contained 5 bases not matched to a gene. The CDR3 loop spans 15 amino acids. CDR1 is SGHNT, CDR2 YYREEE, per germline (reference sequence). In DNA form, the CDR3 reads TGTGCCAGCAGCGCCGGACAGGGCGCTAATGAAAAACTGTTTTTT. The encoded protein is CASSAGQGANEKLFF.

This chain joins TRBV5-4 and TRBJ2-1; 8 bases are a match to TRBD2. Germline V gene lookup returns CDR1 SGHNT and CDR2 YYREEE (reference sequence). The CDR3 sequence is 15 residues long. After removal of 2 bases from V and 7 bases from J, the junction contained 8 bases not matched to a gene. DNA for the CDR3: TGTGCCAGCAGCTTCGTCGCTAGCGGGTTTAATGAGCAGTTCTTC. Translated: CASSFVASGFNEQFF.

V usage is TRBV7-8 and J usage is TRBJ1-1; D is uncertain. Germline CDR1 SGHVS, CDR2 FQNEAQ. This CDR3 has 15 residues. V lost 6 bases and J lost 0, with 14 bases in between. The CDR3 DNA follows: TGTGCCAGCAGGGGAGAGGGAGCATTGAACACTGAAGCTTTCTTT. Translated: CASRGEGALNTEAFF.

This clone was recorded only once. This sequence joins TRBV7-2 and TRBJ2-1; 15 bases map to TRBD2. CDR3 length equals 16 residues. Looked up from germline, CDR1 is SGHTA and CDR2 is FQGNSA. V gave up 5 bases and J gave up 6 bases; unmatched junction bases: 5. The CDR3 loop reads CASSPWTSGGANEQFF. The CDR3 DNA sequence: TGTGCCAGCAGCCCCTGGACTAGCGGGGGGGCCAATGAGCAGTTCTTC.

The rearrangement uses TRBV5-1 and TRBJ2-6; 7 bases are a match to TRBD1. V gave up 3 bases and J gave up 2 bases; unmatched junction bases: 2. The CDR3 has 15 residues. CDR1 is SGHRS and CDR2 is YFSETQ in the germline V gene. The CDR3 region has the DNA TGCGCCAGCAGCTCAACAGGGGCTGGGGCCAACGTCCTGACTTTC. Its protein product is CASSSTGAGANVLTF. The full variable domain, in which reference TRBV5-1 and TRBJ2-6 provide the parts outside the CDR3, is KAGVTQTPRYLIKTRGQQVTLSCSPISGHRSVSWYQQTPGQGLQFLFEYFSETQRNKGNFPGRFSGRQFSNSRSEMNVSTLELGDSALYLCASSSTGAGANVLTFGAGSRLTVL.

The chain couples TRBV7-8 to TRBJ2-3, with 13 bases identical to TRBD2. Germline assignment: CDR1 SGHVS and CDR2 FQNEAQ. The CDR3 is 16 amino acids. With 4 bases clipped from V and 4 bases from J, the junction kept 5 bases outside the gene matches. CDR3 region: CASSSWTSGGADTQYF. For the CDR3, the DNA is TGTGCCAGCAGCTCATGGACTAGCGGGGGCGCAGATACGCAGTATTTT.

The rearrangement joins TRBV5-6 to TRBJ2-2; D is perhaps TRBD2 (6 bases). The germline V gene has CDR1 SGHDT and CDR2 YYEEEE. V was clipped by 3 bases and J by 4 bases, with 13 bases between them. This CDR3 is 15 amino acids long. The chain's CDR3 is CASSSRGSGTGELFF. CDR3 sequence (DNA): TGTGCCAGCAGCTCCCGGGGGTCCGGCACCGGGGAGCTGTTTTTT.

This chain connects TRBV4-2 to TRBJ2-6; tentatively, D is TRBD2 (7 bases). Trimming left V 0 bases short and J 3 bases short, with 12 bases between. CDR1 LGHNA and CDR2 YNFKEQ come from the germline V gene. This CDR3 is built from 17 residues. CDR3 DNA: TGTGCCAGCAGCCAAGATCCCGGGGGGCTTGGGGCCAACGTCCTGACTTTC. Translating it yields CASSQDPGGLGANVLTF.

The chain employs TRBV2 and TRBJ1-5; 7 nucleotides line up with TRBD1. V was clipped by 6 bases and J by 0 bases; unmatched bases: 2. The CDR3 has 14 amino acids. Germline CDR1 is SNHLY and CDR2 is FYNNEI. CDR3 bases: TGTGCCAGCAGAGGGGACAGTAGCAATCAGCCCCAGCATTTT. Translated, it gives CASRGDSSNQPQHF.

This clone occurred a few times. V usage is TRBV7-9 and J usage is TRBJ2-1, with 8 bases fitting TRBD1. This CDR3 has 15 residues. The ends lost 7 bases at V and 4 bases at J; junction bases unmatched: 9. Germline CDR1 SEHNR, CDR2 FQNEAQ (reference sequence). CDR3 DNA: TGTGCCAGCACCCCCCCGACAGGGGAGTACAATGAGCAGTTCTTC. It encodes CASTPPTGEYNEQFF.

V usage is TRBV6-5 and J usage is TRBJ2-1; 7 positions match TRBD1. The CDR3 loop spans 14 amino acids. V lost 5 bases to trimming and J lost 8 bases; unmatched junction nucleotides: 9. The germline gives CDR1 MNHEY, CDR2 SVGAGI. In nucleotides, the CDR3 is TGTGCCAGCAGTCCGTACGACAGGGACGATGAGCAGTTCTTC. It is translated as CASSPYDRDDEQFF.

The chain carries TRBV7-6 and TRBJ2-2, with TRBD1 identical over 8 bases. V shed 1 base and J 1 base; nucleotides not matched to a gene: 2. Germline lookup yields CDR1 SGHVS and CDR2 FNYEAQ. The CDR3 runs 16 residues. CDR3 residues: CASSLGTGLNTGELFF. In nucleotides, the CDR3 is TGTGCCAGCAGCTTAGGGACAGGGTTGAACACCGGGGAGCTGTTTTTT.

The chain carries TRBV29-1 and TRBJ1-1; unclear D gene. The V gene's germline CDR1 is SQVTM and CDR2 ANQGSEA. The V and J ends lost 6 bases and 6 bases respectively, with 17 bases between them. The CDR3 covers 13 residues. CDR3 nucleotides: TGCAGCGTCCGCGAACACTCCGGGGCTGAAGCTTTCTTT. Translating gives CSVREHSGAEAFF.